A single sample gave rise to the 16 T cell receptor beta chains below, sequenced in a study of blood T cell repertoires in COVID-19. Sequencing used immunoSEQ multiplex PCR; TCRdb keeps in-frame clones, though not all of them. The table lists around 230,000 clones, 84% of them singletons, with 2% to 2.5% in the top ten. The specimen sequenced was peripheral blood. The receptors were gathered from a man in his forties or fifties who had recovered from COVID-19.

Turning to this clone: The same CDR3 arises from other DNA sequences in this sample as well. V is TRBV18 and J is TRBJ1-1; no clear D gene. This CDR3 has 15 amino acids. Germline-derived CDR1 and CDR2 are KGHSH and LQKENI. Trimming took 0 bases from V and 4 from J, leaving 12 bases between them. The CDR3 loop is CASSPPSRGGTEAFF. The CDR3 DNA reads TGTGCCAGCTCACCACCTAGCCGGGGAGGCACTGAAGCTTTCTTT.

The rearrangement links TRBV15 to TRBJ2-1, with D perhaps TRBD1 (5 bases). Germline values: CDR1 LNHNV, CDR2 YYDKDF (reference sequence). The CDR3 covers 16 residues. Trimming stripped 0 bases from V and 2 bases from J, with 11 bases between. In nucleotides, the CDR3 is TGTGCCACCAGCAGAGATAAGGGGCCCCCCTACAATGAGCAGTTCTTC. Translation gives CATSRDKGPPYNEQFF.

This chain connects TRBV27 to TRBJ2-5, with TRBD2 matching over 7 bases. Trimming removed 8 bases from V and 0 bases from J; junction bases left unmatched: 3. The CDR3 has 13 amino acids. In germline, CDR1 is MNHEY, CDR2 SMNVEV (reference sequence). The CDR3 protein is CASAGLNQETQYF. CDR3 bases: TGTGCCAGCGCGGGACTAAACCAAGAGACCCAGTACTTC.

The chain couples TRBV6-6 to TRBJ1-5; possibly TRBD1 for D (6 bases). V gave up 6 bases and J gave up 5 bases, with 14 bases separating them. From germline, CDR1 is MNHNY and CDR2 SVGAGI (reference sequence). The CDR3 has 14 residues. The CDR3: CASSYGTQDQPQHF. CDR3 in DNA: TGTGCCAGCAGCTACGGGACACAAGATCAGCCCCAGCATTTT.

The chain combines TRBV9 with TRBJ1-4; D might be TRBD1 (6 bases). V lost 2 bases to trimming and J lost 5 bases, with 13 bases between them. Per germline, CDR1 SGDLS and CDR2 YYNGEE. The CDR3 totals 15 residues. CDR3 DNA: TGTGCCAGCAGCGTGCAAGGGCAGGGGAATGAAAAACTGTTTTTT. Protein: CASSVQGQGNEKLFF.

The V call is TRBV9, the J call TRBJ1-1; D is uncertain. V was pared by 0 bases and J by 0 bases, with 6 bases between. The V gene's germline CDR1 is SGDLS and CDR2 YYNGEE. This CDR3 is built from 14 residues. CDR3 bases: TGTGCCAGCAGCGTAGATGTCATGAACACTGAAGCTTTCTTT. Protein product: CASSVDVMNTEAFF.

The chain uses TRBV19 and TRBJ1-1; D gene unclear. Per the germline V gene, CDR1 is LNHDA and CDR2 is SQIVND (reference sequence). The CDR3 consists of 13 residues. V lost 3 bases and J 1 base, leaving 6 bases between the germline ends. The CDR3 loop is CASSIRQNTEAFF. The CDR3 bases are TGTGCCAGTAGTATTCGACAGAACACTGAAGCTTTCTTT.

The gene calls are TRBV7-9 and TRBJ1-1; D possibly corresponds to TRBD1 (5 bases). Germline V gives CDR1 SEHNR, CDR2 FQNEAQ (reference sequence). V gave up 1 base and J gave up 4 bases, with 13 bases separating them. The CDR3 is 15 amino acids. This CDR3 is CASSLDPQGGTEAFF. CDR3 in DNA: TGTGCCAGCAGCTTAGACCCCCAGGGAGGCACTGAAGCTTTCTTT.

The J gene is TRBJ1-2, the V gene TRBV5-4; TRBD1 aligns across 9 bases. V was clipped by 4 bases and J by 6 bases; unmatched bases: 7. The CDR3 has 14 amino acids. Germline loops: CDR1 SGHNT, CDR2 YYREEE (reference sequence). CDR3 loop: CASSLGQGRDGYTF. The DNA of the CDR3 is TGTGCCAGCAGCCTTGGACAGGGGAGGGATGGCTACACCTTC. The full variable domain, rest sourced from reference TRBV5-4 and TRBJ1-2, is ETGVTQSPTHLIKTRGQQVTLRCSSQSGHNTVSWYQQALGQGPQFIFQYYREEENGRGNFPPRFSGLQFPNYSSELNVNALELDDSALYLCASSLGQGRDGYTFGSGTRLTVV.

This sequence joins TRBV5-1 and TRBJ2-7; D is perhaps TRBD1 (6 bases). This CDR3 comprises 15 residues. Germline values: CDR1 SGHRS, CDR2 YFSETQ. Trimming left V 4 bases short and J 3 bases short, with 17 bases between. The CDR3 DNA is TGCGCCAGCAGCGGGGGACAACCTTCCCTCTACGAGCAGTACTTC. Translated, it gives CASSGGQPSLYEQYF.

V gene TRBV3-1 (or the pseudogene TRBV3-2) combines with J gene TRBJ1-2; D call uncertain. Per the germline V gene, CDR1 is LGHDT and CDR2 is YNNKEL (reference sequence). CDR3 length equals 15 residues. The V gene lost 1 base and the J gene lost 4 bases, with 13 bases spanning the gap. The CDR3 DNA follows: TGTGCCAGCAGCCAAGTAGAGCGGGCCGGCTATGGCTACACCTTC. Its protein is CASSQVERAGYGYTF.

CDR3 bases: TGTGCCAGCAGCACTCGGGACAGACGCAATTATGGCTACACCTTC. Translated: CASSTRDRRNYGYTF. The chain couples TRBV11-2 to TRBJ1-2; 7 positions agree with TRBD1. Germline V gene data show CDR1 as SGHAT and CDR2 as FQNNGV. With V trimmed by 5 bases and J by 5 bases, 11 bases remained unmatched. The CDR3 contains 15 residues.

The chain has TRBV15 and TRBJ2-7; 7 positions agree with TRBD1. CDR1 is LNHNV and CDR2 is YYDKDF in the germline V gene (reference sequence). This CDR3 region has 15 residues. V lost 5 bases to trimming and J lost 4 bases; unmatched junction nucleotides: 11. The CDR3 sequence: CATSRVRGLGYEQYF. CDR3 sequence (DNA): TGTGCCACCAGCCGTGTCAGGGGGTTGGGGTACGAGCAGTACTTC.

This chain uses TRBV29-1 with TRBJ1-6; D remains ambiguous. This CDR3 comprises 15 residues. Germline CDR1 and CDR2: SQVTM and ANQGSEA. Trimming took 6 bases from V and 8 from J, leaving 20 bases between them. CDR3 in amino acids: CSVAVSSQVDSPLHF. DNA for the CDR3: TGCAGCGTCGCCGTAAGTTCCCAAGTAGATTCACCCCTCCACTTT.

The CDR3 nucleotides read TGTGCCAGCAGTGTGGGGAATAGCGTCCCCTTACAAGAGACCCAGTACTTC. It encodes CASSVGNSVPLQETQYF. J is TRBJ2-5 and V is TRBV2; D is possibly TRBD2 (5 bases). This CDR3 spans 17 amino acids. The V end was cut by 4 bases, the J end by 2 bases, with 20 bases between. The germline V gene has CDR1 SNHLY and CDR2 FYNNEI.

This clone was seen only a few times. This chain connects TRBV7-2 to TRBJ1-2; 10 nucleotides line up with TRBD1. The CDR3 has 13 residues. V trimming: 5 bases; J trimming: 6 bases; junction bases outside the gene matches: 3. The germline gives CDR1 SGHTA, CDR2 FQGNSA. In DNA form, the CDR3 reads TGTGCCAGCAGCCAAGGGACAGGGGATGGCTACACCTTC. As protein: CASSQGTGDGYTF.